The 4 T cell receptor beta chains below come from one sample, sequenced in a study of T cell repertoires in cytomegalovirus infection. TCRdb re-called the reads with MiXCR, one entry per CDR3 protein. The profile shows around 140,000 distinct CDR3 sequences, roughly 32% of them singletons. These receptors have no known antigen. Sequenced here: CD8+ T cells from cultured PBMCs, sampled from culture after CMV antigen stimulation. The receptors originated from a human donor in good health (CMV status not recorded). Some clones in this sample may be carry-over from other donors' samples.

This clonotype was recorded many times. The chain combines TRBV19 with TRBJ2-5; D is unclear. CDR3 length: 13 amino acids. Germline assignment: CDR1 LNHDA and CDR2 SQIVND (reference sequence). The V gene lost 7 bases and the J gene lost 1 base, with 10 bases spanning the gap. CDR3 DNA sequence: TGTGCCAGTAACAAGGCCCTCCAAGAGACCCAGTACTTC. Translated: CASNKALQETQYF.

V and J are TRBV9 and TRBJ1-4, with D hard to call. Trimming pared 2 bases from V and 0 bases from J, leaving 14 bases between. The V gene's germline CDR1 is SGDLS and CDR2 YYNGEE. There are 17 residues in the CDR3. The CDR3, as DNA: TGTGCCAGCAGCGTCAGTCTCAACCATGCAACTAATGAAAAACTGTTTTTT. It yields the protein CASSVSLNHATNEKLFF.

The V and J genes are TRBV14 and TRBJ2-3, with 8 nucleotides matching TRBD1. The CDR3 totals 14 residues. Trimming at V came to 5 bases and at J to 2 bases, leaving 3 bases not matched to a gene. Per germline, CDR1 SGHDN and CDR2 FVKESK. The CDR3 sequence is CASSSGGSTDTQYF. The DNA for the CDR3 is TGTGCCAGCAGCTCAGGGGGCTCCACAGATACGCAGTATTTT.

This clonotype was counted between two and nine times. This CDR3 reads CASSLVRYNSPLHF. CDR3 coding DNA: TGTGCCAGCAGCTTAGTGCGGTATAATTCACCCCTCCACTTT. This chain uses TRBV7-2 with TRBJ1-6; D uncertain. The V end was cut by 1 base, the J end by 4 bases, with 5 bases between. The V gene's germline CDR1 is SGHTA and CDR2 FQGNSA. The CDR3 spans 14 residues.